The 17 T cell receptor beta chains listed next were all sequenced from one sample in a study of cytomegalovirus exposure and HLA in healthy donors. Both 60 Vbeta primers and 13 Jbeta primers went into the PCR. The protocol was immunoSEQ multiplex PCR, while the TCRdb copy is restricted to in-frame clones and leaves out a portion. The sample has approximately 100,000 clones, roughly 60% seen once; the top ten hold roughly 2.1%. Sequenced: PBMCs. Source of these receptors: a human donor in good health.

This clone was observed once. The CDR3 here is CASTRDTTYEQYF. The CDR3 DNA reads TGTGCCAGCACCCGGGACACAACCTACGAGCAGTACTTC. This chain uses TRBV6-6 with TRBJ2-7; TRBD1 might be the D (6 bases). Germline V gene sequence: CDR1 MNHNY, CDR2 SVGAGI (reference sequence). V was trimmed by 7 bases and J by 2 bases, leaving 12 bases between them. The CDR3 loop spans 13 amino acids.

The chain recombines TRBV5-1 with TRBJ2-7; possibly TRBD2 for D (6 bases). This CDR3 is 14 amino acids long. Germline V gene data show CDR1 as SGHRS and CDR2 as YFSETQ. The germline V and J ends were trimmed by 0 bases and 4 bases, with 11 bases remaining between them. Here the CDR3 DNA reads TGCGCCAGCAGCTTGGACGGGGGAGGATACGAGCAGTACTTC. Translated: CASSLDGGGYEQYF.

The chain couples TRBV7-2 to TRBJ2-7; 7 nucleotides align to TRBD1. This CDR3 spans 15 amino acids. With 5 bases clipped from V and 4 bases from J, the junction kept 11 bases outside the gene matches. Germline values: CDR1 SGHTA, CDR2 FQGNSA. The CDR3 reads CASSLRPGTAYEQYF. In nucleotides, the CDR3 is TGTGCCAGCAGCCTTAGACCCGGGACAGCTTACGAGCAGTACTTC.

The gene calls are TRBV6-6 and TRBJ1-1; unclear D gene. Trimming shortened V by 8 bases and J by 11 bases, and 18 bases separated the two germline ends. The CDR3 is made up of 12 amino acids. CDR1 and CDR2 (germline): MNHNY, SVGAGI (reference sequence). CDR3 region: CASETSGTTAFF. The CDR3 DNA sequence: TGTGCCAGCGAAACCTCGGGTACGACGGCTTTCTTT.

This clone was found a few times. The chain has TRBV5-4 and TRBJ2-5; perhaps TRBD2 as D (6 bases). V shed 3 bases and J shed 1 base, with 10 bases lying between them. The length of the CDR3 is 14 residues. Germline CDR1 is SGHNT and CDR2 is YYREEE (reference sequence). The CDR3 DNA sequence: TGTGCCAGCAGCTCTCGGGGGACCCAAGAGACCCAGTACTTC. Protein: CASSSRGTQETQYF.

This chain connects TRBV9 to TRBJ1-2; TRBD1 is a possible D gene (6 bases). In germline, CDR1 is SGDLS, CDR2 YYNGEE. CDR3 length: 13 amino acids. Trimming stripped 6 bases from V and 3 bases from J, with 12 bases between. The CDR3 sequence is CASMGAGDYGYTF. As DNA, the CDR3 is TGTGCCAGCATGGGGGCGGGGGACTATGGCTACACCTTC.

This chain links TRBV5-1 with TRBJ2-3, with 8 bases identical to TRBD2. After removal of 4 bases from V and 1 base from J, the junction contained 2 bases not matched to a gene. The CDR3 has 14 amino acids. Germline V CDR1 and CDR2: SGHRS, YFSETQ. The CDR3 sequence is CASSPTSGTDTQYF. The CDR3 bases are TGCGCCAGCAGCCCGACTAGCGGCACAGATACGCAGTATTTT.

This clone was seen a handful of times. This chain joins TRBV9 and TRBJ1-1; D not certain. Germline assignment: CDR1 SGDLS and CDR2 YYNGEE. The V end was cut by 1 base, the J end by 4 bases, with 11 bases between. This CDR3 has 14 amino acids. CDR3 loop: CASSVSGSGTEAFF. In DNA form, the CDR3 reads TGTGCCAGCAGCGTATCCGGGTCGGGCACTGAAGCTTTCTTT.

This chain links TRBV29-1 with TRBJ2-5; 7 bases map to TRBD1. The DNA end favors TRBJ2-7, so the J call may be wrong. Germline V gene sequence: CDR1 SQVTM, CDR2 ANQGSEA. The CDR3 covers 14 residues. Written as DNA, the CDR3 is TGCAGCGTTGAAGGGACAGGAGAATACTACGAGCAGTACTTC. This sequence encodes CSVEGTGEYYEQYF.

The chain recombines TRBV19 with TRBJ2-5; D is ambiguous. This CDR3 has 14 amino acids. Per germline, CDR1 LNHDA and CDR2 SQIVND (reference sequence). Trimming left V 1 base short and J 2 bases short, with 8 bases between. CDR3 DNA: TGTGCCAGTAGTATAGGCGCCTTACAAGAGACCCAGTACTTC. Translating gives CASSIGALQETQYF.

The rearrangement links TRBV6-5 to TRBJ2-7; TRBD1 is a possible D gene (6 bases). There are 16 residues in the CDR3. V lost 4 bases, J lost 2 bases, and 18 bases lay in between. Germline assignment: CDR1 MNHEY and CDR2 SVGAGI. The CDR3 coding sequence is TGTGCCAGCAGTTTGACCGGGACACAAGTAACCTACGAGCAGTACTTC. Protein product: CASSLTGTQVTYEQYF.

Note on this clone: Different DNA sequences within this sample yield the same CDR3. The rearrangement uses TRBV2 and TRBJ1-2, with D possibly being TRBD1 (6 bases). This CDR3 is built from 14 residues. Germline CDR1 reads SNHLY; CDR2 reads FYNNEI. Trimming pared 3 bases from V and 5 bases from J, leaving 13 bases between. CDR3 sequence (DNA): TGTGCCAGCAGTGACCCAGGGCAGGGGTATGGCTACACCTTC. Protein product: CASSDPGQGYGYTF.

For the CDR3, the DNA is TGTGCCAGCAGCCAGACGGACTCCTACGAGCAGTACTTC. The encoded protein is CASSQTDSYEQYF. The chain has TRBV4-2 and TRBJ2-5; D not certain. The end of the DNA aligns better with TRBJ2-7, so the J call may be wrong. Looked up from germline, CDR1 is LGHNA and CDR2 is YNFKEQ. This CDR3 has 13 residues.

This clone was recorded only once. This rearrangement joins TRBV5-1 to TRBJ2-2; possibly TRBD2 for D (6 bases). Germline CDR1 is SGHRS and CDR2 is YFSETQ. V lost 5 bases to trimming and J lost 1 base, with 15 bases between them. The CDR3 contains 16 residues. The CDR3 nucleotides read TGCGCCAGCAGAAACATCGGGGGAGGGAACACCGGGGAGCTGTTTTTT. Residues: CASRNIGGGNTGELFF.

V is TRBV15 and J is TRBJ2-3; D unclear. V was cut by 0 bases and J by 10 bases, with 17 bases left in between. CDR1 LNHNV and CDR2 YYDKDF come from the germline V gene (reference sequence). This CDR3 has 15 amino acids. The CDR3 sequence is CATSRDLGQPDAQYF. Here the CDR3 DNA reads TGTGCCACCAGCAGAGATCTGGGCCAGCCGGATGCGCAGTATTTT.

A few counts support this clone. The chain uses TRBV7-9 and TRBJ1-5, with 10 nucleotides matching TRBD1. The V and J ends lost 4 bases and 9 bases, in that order; junction bases with no gene match: 6. This CDR3 spans 14 amino acids. Per germline, CDR1 SEHNR and CDR2 FQNEAQ (reference sequence). In DNA, the CDR3 is TGTGCCAGCAGCTCGACAGGGGGCTCACGGCCCCAGCATTTT. Residues: CASSSTGGSRPQHF.

As to this clone: Other DNA sequences in this sample translate to the same CDR3. This sequence joins TRBV5-1 and TRBJ2-7, with 8 bases lining up with TRBD1. The V gene end was trimmed by 0 bases and the J gene end by 2 bases; junction bases not matched to a gene: 4. The CDR3 has 15 residues. Germline V gene lookup returns CDR1 SGHRS and CDR2 YFSETQ. In DNA form, the CDR3 reads TGCGCCAGCAGCTTGGGGACAGGGCCCGCCTACGAGCAGTACTTC. Translating gives CASSLGTGPAYEQYF. Together with reference TRBV5-1 and TRBJ2-7, the CDR3 gives the full variable domain: KAGVTQTPRYLIKTRGQQVTLSCSPISGHRSVSWYQQTPGQGLQFLFEYFSETQRNKGNFPGRFSGRQFSNSRSEMNVSTLELGDSALYLCASSLGTGPAYEQYFGPGTRLTVT.